This T cell receptor (beta chain) was captured by sequencing in a study of identical twins. This clonotype showed up many times. Trimming removed 2 bases from V and 4 bases from J, with 5 bases in between. CDR3 length: 12 residues. Per germline, CDR1 LGHDT and CDR2 YNNKEL (reference sequence). A single record per CDR3 protein comes from TCRdb applying MiXCR to the 5' RACE reads. The sample holds about 260,000 distinct CDR3 sequences, 7% seen once. The same data also went into a second study, on yellow fever vaccine responses in identical twins.

The receptor was isolated from a woman aged 18-29 years in good health. The sequenced sample consisted of memory (CD45RO+) T cells sorted from blood. The chain couples TRBV3-1 to TRBJ1-2; D unresolved. The CDR3 loop is CASSQSIYGYTF. The CDR3 coding sequence is TGTGCCAGCAGCCAAAGTATCTATGGCTACACCTTC.